The 10 T cell receptor beta chains in this list originate from one sample, sequenced in a study of T-cell memory formation after mild COVID-19. MiXCR was run by TCRdb on the 5' RACE reads, yielding one entry per CDR3 protein. The sample comprises about 200,000 distinct CDR3 sequences, about 16% of which are singletons, and roughly 2.3% rests with the top ten. The sequenced sample was PBMCs or a T cell subset sorted from them (not recorded which). The receptor set was obtained from an adult woman who had mild COVID-19 (a few samples of this study predate the infection). Cell type and time point are not known.

This clonotype was detected only a few times. The chain is built from TRBV4-2 and TRBJ2-7, with 13 nucleotides matching TRBD2. This CDR3 spans 20 amino acids. CDR1 LGHNA and CDR2 YNFKEQ come from the germline V gene. V was pared by 2 bases and J by 6 bases, with 19 bases of the junction left unmatched. The DNA of the CDR3 is TGTGCCAGCAGCCAACCAGGGACTAGCGGGAAGGGATCTGCTAGGGTCGAGCAGTACTTC. Translating it yields CASSQPGTSGKGSARVEQYF.

This clonotype was found a few times. The chain carries TRBV12-3 or TRBV12-4 and TRBJ2-5; D remains ambiguous. Trimming took off 6 bases at V and 5 bases at J, with 10 bases between the two ends. The CDR3 runs to 12 residues. The CDR3 bases are TGTGCCAGCAGCTTCCTGGGGGAGACCCAGTACTTC. Protein sequence: CASSFLGETQYF.

This clonotype was seen a handful of times. The rearrangement joins TRBV7-9 to TRBJ1-1, with TRBD1 identical over 11 bases. This CDR3 spans 14 amino acids. V lost 5 bases and J lost 9; bases outside the gene matches: 8. Per germline, CDR1 SEHNR and CDR2 FQNEAQ (reference sequence). CDR3 sequence reads: CASSRTDRGQQAFF. DNA of the CDR3: TGTGCCAGCAGCAGAACGGACAGGGGGCAACAAGCTTTCTTT. The full variable domain, with the rest looked up from reference TRBV7-9 and TRBJ1-1, is DTGVSQNPRHKITKRGQNVTFRCDPISEHNRLYWYRQTLGQGPEFLTYFQNEAQLEKSRLLSDRFSAERPKGSFSTLEIQRTEQGDSAMYLCASSRTDRGQQAFFGQGTRLTVV.

The J gene is TRBJ2-3, the V gene TRBV6-5; tentative D call: TRBD2 (5 bases). The CDR3 runs to 17 residues. The germline V gene has CDR1 MNHEY and CDR2 SVGAGI. Deletions cut 0 bases from V and 0 bases from J, with 13 bases between. CDR3 loop: CASSYSYGGLSTDTQYF. In nucleotides, the CDR3 is TGTGCCAGCAGTTACTCGTACGGAGGACTTAGCACAGATACGCAGTATTTT.

The chain joins TRBV4-1 to TRBJ2-7, with 8 bases aligning to TRBD1. The CDR3 sequence is 16 residues long. Germline trimming cut 2 bases from V and 3 bases from J; bases unmatched to any gene: 9. Germline V gene sequence: CDR1 MGHRA, CDR2 YSYEKL. In DNA form, the CDR3 reads TGCGCCAGCAGCCAACAATGGGATACAGGGGGCTACGAGCAGTACTTC. This sequence encodes CASSQQWDTGGYEQYF.

CDR3 DNA sequence: TGTGCCAGCAGCAAAGGACAATATAATTCACCCCTCCACTTT. Its protein product is CASSKGQYNSPLHF. The V gene is TRBV21-1, the J gene TRBJ1-6. TRBV21-1 is an annotated pseudogene. The CDR3 extends over 14 amino acids.

This clonotype appeared a few times. This rearrangement joins TRBV2 to TRBJ2-1, with D maybe TRBD2 (6 bases). Germline V lookup: CDR1 SNHLY, CDR2 FYNNEI. V lost 7 bases to trimming and J lost 8 bases, with 9 bases between them. This CDR3 has 11 amino acids. This CDR3 reads CASMSGDEQFF. In DNA, the CDR3 is TGTGCCAGCATGTCGGGGGATGAGCAGTTCTTC.

A few counts support this clonotype. J is TRBJ1-2 and V is TRBV25-1, with D hard to call. Germline V CDR1 and CDR2: MGHDK, SYGVNS. Trimming shortened V by 3 bases and J by 4 bases, and 9 bases separated the two germline ends. CDR3 size: 13 residues. This chain's CDR3 is CASSEGIAYGYTF. For the CDR3, the DNA is TGTGCCAGCAGTGAGGGGATCGCCTATGGCTACACCTTC.

This sequence joins TRBV20-1 and TRBJ1-1; D possibly corresponds to TRBD1 (5 bases). Germline CDR1 is DFQATT and CDR2 is SNEGSKA (reference sequence). CDR3 size: 16 residues. The V gene lost 1 base and the J gene lost 2 bases, with 17 bases spanning the gap. The chain's CDR3 is CSARVGQGRANTEAFF. The CDR3 DNA reads as TGCAGTGCTAGAGTGGGGCAGGGACGGGCTAACACTGAAGCTTTCTTT.

This chain uses TRBV20-1 with TRBJ1-1; 8 bases are a match to TRBD1. Unmatched junction bases numbered 12, after V lost 8 bases and J lost 1 base. The CDR3 extends over 15 amino acids. Germline CDR1 and CDR2: DFQATT and SNEGSKA (reference sequence). CDR3 protein: CSPIQGARGNTEAFF. In nucleotides, the CDR3 is TGCAGTCCAATTCAGGGGGCGCGGGGGAACACTGAAGCTTTCTTT.